A single sample gave rise to the 10 T cell receptor beta chains below, sequenced in a study of CD8+CD57+ T cells in acquired aplastic anemia. Genomic DNA, serving as template, underwent TCR beta VDJ and CDR3 profiling. One entry per CDR3 protein, called by TCRdb with MiXCR from the reads. The profile shows 150,000 to 180,000 distinct CDR3 sequences, roughly 49% of them singletons. An expansion of CD8+CD57+ cells by flow cytometry had been shown in patients chosen for sequencing. Sequencing was carried out using sorted CD4+, CD8+, or CD8+CD57+ T cells (not recorded which) from PBMCs. The receptors were sampled from a human donor with aplastic anemia.

This clonotype has at least ten counts. V gene TRBV7-9 combines with J gene TRBJ2-3; D is undetermined. The V and J ends lost 5 bases and 0 bases respectively, with 9 bases between them. Germline V gives CDR1 SEHNR, CDR2 FQNEAQ (reference sequence). The CDR3 totals 14 residues. CDR3 sequence: CASSDTRSTDTQYF. CDR3 sequence (DNA): TGTGCCAGCAGCGATACCCGTAGCACAGATACGCAGTATTTT.

This chain connects TRBV15 to TRBJ2-7, with D possibly TRBD1 on 5 matching bases. This CDR3 is built from 13 residues. V lost 0 bases and J lost 5, with 8 bases in between. Germline assignment: CDR1 LNHNV and CDR2 YYDKDF (reference sequence). CDR3 residues: CATSRDRVDEQYF. For the CDR3, the DNA is TGTGCCACCAGCAGAGACAGGGTGGACGAGCAGTACTTC.

This clonotype turned up a few times. The CDR3 DNA is TGTGCCACCAGTGATTTGACGACAGGAGGTCAAGAGACCCAGTACTTC. Its translation: CATSDLTTGGQETQYF. The chain recombines TRBV24-1 with TRBJ2-5; TRBD1 is a possible D gene (6 bases). The germline CDR1 and CDR2 sequences are KGHDR and SFDVKD. V was pared by 0 bases and J by 2 bases, with 12 bases between. The CDR3 length is 16 residues.

For this clonotype: This could be a read error, since a much larger clone is one nucleotide away. The J gene is TRBJ2-7, the V gene TRBV7-2; 7 bases are shared with TRBD1. Germline CDR1 and CDR2: SGHTA and FQGNSA. V gave up 5 bases and J gave up 0 bases; unmatched junction bases: 7. The CDR3 is 15 residues long. CDR3 DNA: TGTGCCAGCAGCCAAGGGACAGTGAGCTCCTACGAGCAGTACTTC. It translates to CASSQGTVSSYEQYF. Using reference TRBV7-2 and TRBJ2-7 for the parts outside the CDR3, the full variable domain is GAGVSQSPSNKVTEKGKDVELRCDPISGHTALYWYRQSLGQGLEFLIYFQGNSAPDKSGLPSDRFSAERTGGSVSTLTIQRTQQEDSAVYLCASSQGTVSSYEQYFGPGTRLTVT.

A remark on this clonotype: Just one base apart from a much larger clone, this may be a read error. The chain combines TRBV19 with TRBJ1-1; D uncertain. The V gene lost 9 bases and the J gene lost 4 bases, with 15 bases spanning the gap. The CDR3 spans 13 residues. Germline loops: CDR1 LNHDA, CDR2 SQIVND (reference sequence). CDR3 sequence reads: CASSLAGITEAFF. The DNA of the CDR3 is TGTGCCAGCAGCTTGGCCGGGATCACTGAAGCTTTCTTT.

In its sample, this clonotype was seen many times. J is TRBJ2-5 and V is TRBV25-1; no clear D gene. Germline V gives CDR1 MGHDK, CDR2 SYGVNS. With 2 bases removed from V and 7 bases from J, the gap between germline ends came to 8 bases. This CDR3 contains 12 residues. The CDR3 coding sequence is TGTGCCAGCAGTGAAAATTGGGTGACCCAGTACTTC. Its protein is CASSENWVTQYF. Using reference TRBV25-1 and TRBJ2-5 for the parts outside the CDR3, the full variable domain is EADIYQTPRYLVIGTGKKITLECSQTMGHDKMYWYQQDPGMELHLIHYSYGVNSTEKGDLSSESTVSRIRTEHFPLTLESARPSHTSQYLCASSENWVTQYFGPGTRLLVL.

This clonotype was seen ten or more times. The rearrangement joins TRBV5-6 to TRBJ2-7, with 7 positions matching TRBD2. V shed 7 bases, J shed 5 bases, and the junction held 12 bases outside the gene matches. This CDR3 contains 14 residues. Germline assignment: CDR1 SGHDT and CDR2 YYEEEE. This chain's CDR3 is CASATSGAADEQYF. The CDR3, as DNA: TGTGCCAGCGCTACGAGCGGGGCCGCGGACGAGCAGTACTTC.

The V gene is TRBV10-3, the J gene TRBJ2-7; perhaps TRBD1 as D (5 bases). V lost 6 bases to trimming and J lost 1 base, with 7 bases between them. The germline V gene has CDR1 ENHRY and CDR2 SYGVKD. This CDR3 has 12 amino acids. This chain's CDR3 is CAISDRSYEQYF. The DNA of the CDR3 is TGTGCCATCAGCGACAGATCCTACGAGCAGTACTTC.

V is TRBV24-1 and J is TRBJ2-1; 8 bases are shared with TRBD2. This CDR3 has 16 residues. CDR1 is KGHDR and CDR2 is SFDVKD in the germline V gene. J lost 7 bases, V lost 9 bases, and 16 bases had no gene match. CDR3 coding DNA: TGTGCCACCGCGACCCGGATAAGCGGGGGCCAAAATGAGCAGTTCTTC. Its translation is CATATRISGGQNEQFF.

A note on this clonotype: The junction departs from the called germline gene at one end, perhaps through a read error. The V call is TRBV27, the J call TRBJ2-1, with unresolved D. This CDR3 is built from 15 residues. CDR1 and CDR2 (germline): MNHEY, SMNVEV (reference sequence). CDR3 protein: CASSSVGPLYNEQLF. CDR3 sequence (DNA): TGTGCCAGCAGTTCCGTAGGTCCTCTCTACAATGAGCAGCTCTTC.